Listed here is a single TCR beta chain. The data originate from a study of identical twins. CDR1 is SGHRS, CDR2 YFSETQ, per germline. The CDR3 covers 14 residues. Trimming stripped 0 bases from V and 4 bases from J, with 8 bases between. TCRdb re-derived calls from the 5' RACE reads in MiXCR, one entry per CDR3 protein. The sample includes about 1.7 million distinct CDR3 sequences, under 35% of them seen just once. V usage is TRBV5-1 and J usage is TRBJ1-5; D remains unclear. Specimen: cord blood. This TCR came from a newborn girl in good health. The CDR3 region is CASSLGQENQPQHF. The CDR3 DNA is TGCGCCAGCAGCTTGGGGCAGGAAAATCAGCCCCAGCATTTT.